A single sample is the source of the 30 T cell receptor beta chains below, sequenced in a study of neurological immune-mediated disorders. TCRdb reprocessed the 5' RACE reads with MiXCR, giving one entry per CDR3 protein. Among about 80,000 distinct CDR3 sequences listed, 5% to 6.5% were seen once. Time point defined: longitudinal time-point 2. Sequenced input: PBMCs. The origin of the receptors is a woman between 55 and 75 years old with multiple sclerosis.

At least ten counts were recorded for this clonotype. The chain combines TRBV12-3 or TRBV12-4 with TRBJ2-3; 7 nucleotides align to TRBD2. Losses at the gene ends were 6 bases for V and 2 bases for J; bases not matched to a gene: 8. This CDR3 region has 15 residues. This chain's CDR3 is CASRRVGGNTDTQYF. The CDR3 DNA reads TGTGCCAGCAGGCGGGTCGGGGGGAACACAGATACGCAGTATTTT.

At least ten counts were recorded for this clonotype. V usage is TRBV24-1 and J usage is TRBJ1-1; D is unresolved. V shed 5 bases and J shed 1 base, with 7 bases lying between them. Germline lookup yields CDR1 KGHDR and CDR2 SFDVKD. The CDR3 spans 13 residues. In DNA form, the CDR3 reads TGTGCCACCAGTGGGGGTTCGAACACTGAAGCTTTCTTT. It specifies CATSGGSNTEAFF.

In its sample, this clonotype was seen many times. V gene TRBV18 combines with J gene TRBJ2-2; 9 bases are a match to TRBD1. Germline V CDR1 and CDR2: KGHSH, LQKENI. Unmatched junction bases numbered 7, after V lost 2 bases and J lost 9 bases. The CDR3 extends over 15 amino acids. The CDR3 protein is CASSPGLQGARELFF. The CDR3 DNA sequence: TGTGCCAGCTCACCAGGACTACAGGGGGCGCGGGAGCTGTTTTTT.

This clonotype was observed a handful of times. The V gene is TRBV20-1, the J gene TRBJ2-7, with a tentative D call TRBD1 (5 bases). The CDR3 is 13 residues long. From germline, CDR1 is DFQATT and CDR2 SNEGSKA (reference sequence). Between the trimmed V and J ends, which lost 3 bases and 6 bases, there was a span of 15 bases. CDR3 protein: CSARDTSKREQYF. The DNA for the CDR3 is TGCAGTGCTAGGGACACCTCGAAACGCGAGCAGTACTTC.

This clonotype was counted many times. The chain recombines TRBV11-2 with TRBJ1-5; D ambiguous. V shed 0 bases and J shed 4 bases, with 7 bases lying between them. The CDR3 covers 14 residues. Germline V gene data show CDR1 as SGHAT and CDR2 as FQNNGV. The CDR3, as DNA: TGTGCCAGCAGCTTAGACTCCTTGAATCAGCCCCAGCATTTT. Protein sequence: CASSLDSLNQPQHF.

This clonotype occurred many times. The J gene is TRBJ1-2, the V gene TRBV3-1; D is undetermined. This CDR3 has 13 residues. CDR1 LGHDT and CDR2 YNNKEL come from the germline V gene (reference sequence). The germline V and J ends were trimmed by 1 base and 8 bases, with 11 bases remaining between them. As DNA, the CDR3 is TGTGCCAGCAGCCAAGGTGGCAGTAGAGGCTACACCTTC. Its translation is CASSQGGSRGYTF.

Within the sample, this clonotype is large. This rearrangement joins TRBV12-3 or TRBV12-4 to TRBJ2-5, with unresolved D. V gave up 7 bases and J gave up 7 bases, with 16 bases separating them. There are 13 residues in the CDR3. The CDR3 DNA follows: TGTGCCAGCACCCCTGGGTCCCGTGGGACCCAGTACTTC. Its translation: CASTPGSRGTQYF.

In its sample, this clonotype was seen many times. The chain joins TRBV20-1 to TRBJ1-1; perhaps TRBD1 as D (5 bases). There are 15 residues in the CDR3. V was pared by 7 bases and J by 8 bases, with 26 bases between. Germline CDR1 DFQATT, CDR2 SNEGSKA (reference sequence). The chain's CDR3 is CSGRRGAGGDSEAFF. The CDR3 DNA sequence: TGCAGTGGAAGAAGGGGAGCGGGGGGGGATTCGGAAGCTTTCTTT.

This clonotype was counted at least ten times. The J gene is TRBJ2-1, the V gene TRBV29-1; 7 nucleotides match TRBD1. V lost 7 bases, J lost 8 bases, and 14 bases stayed unmatched. CDR3 length: 14 amino acids. Germline V gene data show CDR1 as SQVTM and CDR2 as ANQGSEA. In DNA, the CDR3 is TGCAGCGCTCAGGGGGATCGGGCGGTGCATGAGCAGTTCTTC. As protein: CSAQGDRAVHEQFF.

This clonotype came up many times. The CDR3 sequence: CASSRIGTDTEAFF. CDR3 sequence (DNA): TGTGCCAGCAGCCGGATCGGGACAGACACTGAAGCTTTCTTT. V and J are TRBV7-9 and TRBJ1-1, with TRBD1 matching over 7 bases. Germline lookup yields CDR1 SEHNR and CDR2 FQNEAQ (reference sequence). Trimming cost V 5 bases and J 3 bases; bases outside gene matches: 6. This CDR3 is 14 amino acids long.

This clonotype was seen many times. This chain links TRBV20-1 with TRBJ2-1, with a possible D match to TRBD2 (6 bases). Trimming cost V 6 bases and J 6 bases, with 18 bases left between them. The CDR3 length is 14 residues. Germline V lookup: CDR1 DFQATT, CDR2 SNEGSKA (reference sequence). The CDR3 DNA sequence: TGCAGTGCCCTTTCTAGCGAGTTCCCCAATGAGCAGTTCTTC. Protein product: CSALSSEFPNEQFF.

This clonotype has a count of ten or more. The CDR3 DNA reads as TGCGCCAGCAGCTTGGGCAGCACGAACACCGGGGAGCTGTTTTTT. Translated, it gives CASSLGSTNTGELFF. This chain connects TRBV5-1 to TRBJ2-2, with D unclear. There are 15 residues in the CDR3. The germline gives CDR1 SGHRS, CDR2 YFSETQ. V lost 0 bases and J 0 bases, leaving 6 bases between the germline ends.

This clonotype has a count of ten or more. The V gene is TRBV10-3, the J gene TRBJ1-5, with D unclear. The V gene's germline CDR1 is ENHRY and CDR2 SYGVKD. V was trimmed by 4 bases and J by 3 bases, leaving 10 bases between them. The CDR3 is 14 residues long. CDR3 in amino acids: CAISVRADNQPQHF. The CDR3 DNA reads TGTGCCATCAGTGTTAGGGCCGACAATCAGCCCCAGCATTTT.

In this sample, this clonotype turned up many times. The rearrangement links TRBV10-3 to TRBJ2-2; TRBD1 aligns across 7 bases. The CDR3 is 16 residues long. V lost 3 bases to trimming and J lost 0 bases; unmatched junction nucleotides: 4. Germline assignment: CDR1 ENHRY and CDR2 SYGVKD. CDR3 region: CAISERGQPNTGELFF. The CDR3 bases are TGTGCCATCAGTGAAAGGGGGCAGCCGAACACCGGGGAGCTGTTTTTT.

Concerning this clonotype: Being one base from a much bigger clone, this may be a read error. The V and J genes are TRBV20-1 and TRBJ2-7; TRBD1 matches 7 bases. J gave up 6 bases and V 6 bases, and 11 bases lay outside the gene matches. The CDR3 sequence is 13 residues long. In germline, CDR1 is DFQATT, CDR2 SNEGSKA (reference sequence). The CDR3 coding sequence is TGCAGTGCCCACGACAGGGTGGAAGGCGAGCAGTACTTC. It encodes CSAHDRVEGEQYF.

This clonotype was seen a handful of times. The rearrangement uses TRBV6-6 and TRBJ2-7; the match to TRBD1 covers 9 bases. The CDR3 is 15 residues long. The J segment lost 5 bases and the V segment lost 6 bases, leaving 11 bases of the junction unmatched. The V gene's germline CDR1 is MNHNY and CDR2 SVGAGI (reference sequence). This CDR3 is CASRIPGTGLHEQYF. CDR3 DNA sequence: TGTGCCAGCAGAATTCCCGGGACAGGGCTCCACGAGCAGTACTTC.

This chain uses TRBV2 with TRBJ1-5; D is unclear. Germline V gene sequence: CDR1 SNHLY, CDR2 FYNNEI. This CDR3 spans 10 amino acids. Trimming took off 10 bases at V and 8 bases at J, with 9 bases between the two ends. The CDR3 sequence: CATSGEPQHF. The CDR3 DNA reads as TGTGCCACCTCCGGTGAGCCCCAGCATTTT.

Notes on this clonotype: Possible read error: a much larger clone is one base away. The chain combines TRBV20-1 with TRBJ2-5; D perhaps matches TRBD1 (5 bases). Trimming cost V 6 bases and J 4 bases, with 6 bases left between them. The CDR3 totals 10 residues. Germline values: CDR1 DFQATT, CDR2 SNEGSKA (reference sequence). Written as DNA, the CDR3 is TGCAGTGCAGGGGTAGAGACCCAGTACTTC. Translating gives CSAGVETQYF.

This clonotype was seen ten or more times. The CDR3 DNA is TGCGCCAGCAGGTTGACAGGGTCGACCTACGAGCAGTACTTC. Its protein product is CASRLTGSTYEQYF. The rearrangement joins TRBV5-1 to TRBJ2-7, with TRBD1 matching over 7 bases. Trimming cost V 5 bases and J 2 bases; bases outside gene matches: 7. Germline CDR1 reads SGHRS; CDR2 reads YFSETQ. This CDR3 spans 14 amino acids.

The chain joins TRBV28 to TRBJ1-2, with no clear D. V shed 7 bases and J shed 6 bases, with 21 bases lying between them. The germline V gene encodes CDR1 MDHEN and CDR2 SYDVKM. The CDR3 is 15 residues long. The CDR3 is CASKDSPTYSDGYTF. CDR3 in DNA: TGTGCCAGCAAGGATTCGCCCACATACTCCGATGGCTACACCTTC.

This clonotype was found a few times. The genes are TRBV7-6 and TRBJ2-7; no firm D call. This CDR3 has 13 residues. Germline V gene sequence: CDR1 SGHVS, CDR2 FNYEAQ. V lost 5 bases to trimming and J lost 6 bases, with 14 bases between them. The CDR3: CASSPLLSIEQYF. DNA for the CDR3: TGTGCCAGCAGCCCCCTTCTAAGTATCGAGCAGTACTTC. Full variable domain (remainder filled in from reference TRBV7-6 and TRBJ2-7): GAGVSQSPRYKVTKRGQDVALRCDPISGHVSLYWYRQALGQGPEFLTYFNYEAQQDKSGLPNDRFSAERPEGSISTLTIQRTEQRDSAMYRCASSPLLSIEQYFGPGTRLTVT.

This clonotype was picked up many times. The V call is TRBV5-1, the J call TRBJ1-2; D possibly corresponds to TRBD1 (6 bases). CDR1 is SGHRS, CDR2 YFSETQ, per germline. The CDR3 is 15 residues long. The V end was cut by 1 base, the J end by 5 bases, with 15 bases between. For the CDR3, the DNA is TGCGCCAGCAGCTTGTTCCCAGGGGCTGAGTATGGCTACACCTTC. Its protein product is CASSLFPGAEYGYTF.

This clonotype was seen ten or more times. The chain joins TRBV27 to TRBJ1-6; D may be TRBD1 (5 bases). This CDR3 has 16 residues. The V and J ends lost 4 bases and 9 bases respectively, with 19 bases between them. The V gene's germline CDR1 is MNHEY and CDR2 SMNVEV (reference sequence). The CDR3: CASSSLMRGGGSPLHF. CDR3 nucleotides: TGTGCCAGCAGTTCCCTCATGAGGGGAGGAGGTTCACCCCTCCACTTT.

This clonotype showed up many times. The chain has TRBV20-1 and TRBJ2-7, with TRBD1 as a possible D gene (6 bases). The V end was cut by 2 bases, the J end by 0 bases, with 14 bases between. This CDR3 has 15 amino acids. The germline V gene has CDR1 DFQATT and CDR2 SNEGSKA (reference sequence). The CDR3 spells CSARPWTESSYEQYF. The CDR3 coding sequence is TGCAGTGCTAGACCTTGGACAGAGAGCTCCTACGAGCAGTACTTC.

This clonotype has only a few counts. This could be a read error, since a much larger clone is one nucleotide away. This CDR3 is CSVEVLGGVPEAFF. CDR3 coding DNA: TGCAGCGTTGAAGTCCTAGGGGGGGTGCCTGAAGCTTTCTTT. The V and J genes are TRBV29-1 and TRBJ1-1; D might be TRBD1 (6 bases). The CDR3 totals 14 residues. CDR1 SQVTM and CDR2 ANQGSEA come from the germline V gene. Trimming took off 1 base at V and 6 bases at J, with 15 bases between the two ends.

This clonotype has more than one count but fewer than ten. One junction end does not reproduce the germline sequence, and a read error may be involved. The chain uses TRBV7-7 and TRBJ2-7; a weak D match, TRBD1 (5 bases). CDR3 length equals 14 residues. From germline, CDR1 is SSHAT and CDR2 FNYEAQ (reference sequence). CDR3 nucleotide sequence: TGTGCTAGCAGCTTAGCTATGGGGCTTAGCGAGCAGTACTTC. This sequence encodes CASSLAMGLSEQYF.

At least ten counts were recorded for this clonotype. The V gene is TRBV20-1, the J gene TRBJ2-6, with 12 bases aligning to TRBD1. Germline CDR1 reads DFQATT; CDR2 reads SNEGSKA (reference sequence). The ends lost 7 bases at V and 2 bases at J; junction bases unmatched: 6. The CDR3 extends over 16 amino acids. CDR3 sequence: CSVPGTGGTGANVLTF. Written as DNA, the CDR3 is TGCAGTGTCCCCGGGACAGGGGGCACTGGGGCCAACGTCCTGACTTTC.

This clonotype was recorded at least ten times. CDR3 protein: CASSIGTANEQFF. CDR3 DNA: TGCGCCAGCAGCATTGGGACAGCAAATGAGCAGTTCTTC. The V gene is TRBV5-1, the J gene TRBJ2-1, with 7 bases that match TRBD1. The junction had 5 bases not matched to a gene; V was cut back by 4 bases and J by 7 bases. The V gene's germline CDR1 is SGHRS and CDR2 YFSETQ. CDR3 length: 13 residues. Drawing the rest from reference TRBV5-1 and TRBJ2-1, the complete variable domain is KAGVTQTPRYLIKTRGQQVTLSCSPISGHRSVSWYQQTPGQGLQFLFEYFSETQRNKGNFPGRFSGRQFSNSRSEMNVSTLELGDSALYLCASSIGTANEQFFGPGTRLTVL.

There are many counts of this clonotype. The chain uses TRBV6-2 or TRBV6-3 and TRBJ2-7; a weak D match, TRBD2 (5 bases). Germline values: CDR1 MNHEY, CDR2 SVGEGT. V was shortened by 10 bases and J by 0 bases, with 10 bases between the two germline ends. This CDR3 has 12 residues. The CDR3 protein is CATGSSSYEQYF. Written as DNA, the CDR3 is TGTGCCACGGGGAGCAGCTCCTACGAGCAGTACTTC.

Notes on this clonotype: This may come from a read error, since a much larger clone is one base off. Lacking the conserved final phenylalanine or tryptophan, this CDR3 likely reflects a read error. The chain has TRBV12-3 or TRBV12-4 and TRBJ2-2, with D unclear. This CDR3 region has 13 residues. The V and J ends lost 6 bases and 4 bases respectively, with 9 bases between them. This CDR3 is CASSLLGTGELFS. The CDR3 coding sequence is TGTGCCAGCAGCCTCCTCGGCACCGGGGAGCTGTTTTCT.